The next 24 T cell receptor beta chains were all read from a single sample in a study of CD8 T cells in ankylosing spondylitis. One entry per CDR3 protein, called by TCRdb with MiXCR from the 5' RACE reads. Here the sample spans about 210,000 distinct CDR3 sequences, 6% to 8% being singletons. Whole-study findings and limits: Ankylosing spondylitis blood appeared to be characterized by a TCR beta motif of several highly homologous variants.

No antigen has been assigned to these receptors. The sequencing input was blood, either unsorted or a sorted T cell fraction (not recorded which). The receptors derive from a male donor with ankylosing spondylitis.

This clonotype was found many times. V is TRBV6-1 and J is TRBJ2-5; weak D call: TRBD1 (6 bases). Trimming cost V 6 bases and J 5 bases, with 16 bases left between them. Germline lookup yields CDR1 MNHNS and CDR2 SASEGT. This CDR3 is 14 amino acids long. The CDR3 DNA reads TGTGCCAGCAGGTCAGGGGTTTTTTCGGAGACCCAGTACTTC. Translation: CASRSGVFSETQYF.

This clonotype was counted only a few times. Here the CDR3 DNA reads TGTGCCAGCAGCGTAGGTACTAGCGGGACCTACGAGCAGTACTTC. Translation gives CASSVGTSGTYEQYF. J is TRBJ2-7 and V is TRBV9; 10 bases map to TRBD2. Germline V gene sequence: CDR1 SGDLS, CDR2 YYNGEE. There are 15 residues in the CDR3. V lost 0 bases to trimming and J lost 2 bases; unmatched junction nucleotides: 2.

The J gene is TRBJ2-3, the V gene TRBV7-2; maybe TRBD2 (6 bases). This CDR3 is built from 15 residues. Trimming took off 5 bases at V and 2 bases at J, with 14 bases between the two ends. Germline CDR1 is SGHTA and CDR2 is FQGNSA. CDR3 nucleotide sequence: TGTGCCAGCAGCACCGGAGGGGAGGTCACAGATACGCAGTATTTT. Amino acid sequence: CASSTGGEVTDTQYF. The full variable domain, in which reference TRBV7-2 and TRBJ2-3 provide the parts outside the CDR3, is GAGVSQSPSNKVTEKGKDVELRCDPISGHTALYWYRQSLGQGLEFLIYFQGNSAPDKSGLPSDRFSAERTGGSVSTLTIQRTQQEDSAVYLCASSTGGEVTDTQYFGPGTRLTVL.

This clonotype was observed a handful of times. The chain joins TRBV7-2 to TRBJ2-7; D gene unclear. This CDR3 contains 15 residues. Between the trimmed V and J ends, which lost 8 bases and 2 bases, there was a span of 19 bases. The V gene's germline CDR1 is SGHTA and CDR2 FQGNSA. CDR3 bases: TGTGCCAGCGGACCACCCGAAGCCGTTCCCTACGAGCAGTACTTC. Amino acids: CASGPPEAVPYEQYF. The full variable domain, its missing parts supplied by reference TRBV7-2 and TRBJ2-7, is GAGVSQSPSNKVTEKGKDVELRCDPISGHTALYWYRQSLGQGLEFLIYFQGNSAPDKSGLPSDRFSAERTGGSVSTLTIQRTQQEDSAVYLCASGPPEAVPYEQYFGPGTRLTVT.

This clonotype was counted ten times or more. The gene calls are TRBV4-2 and TRBJ1-3; D not certain. In germline, CDR1 is LGHNA, CDR2 YNFKEQ. The CDR3 length is 17 residues. Trimming stripped 0 bases from V and 0 bases from J, with 12 bases between. The DNA for the CDR3 is TGTGCCAGCAGCCAAGATGCTATGGACCTCTCTGGAAACACCATATATTTT. As protein: CASSQDAMDLSGNTIYF.

V usage is TRBV12-3 or TRBV12-4 and J usage is TRBJ1-6; D possibly corresponds to TRBD1 (5 bases). V lost 5 bases, J lost 7 bases, and 18 bases lay in between. The CDR3 is made up of 16 amino acids. The CDR3 DNA sequence: TGTGCCAGCAGTCTGACCGCGGGACGGGTAAATTCACCCCTCCACTTT. Translating gives CASSLTAGRVNSPLHF.

This clonotype was observed many times. This rearrangement joins TRBV12-3 or TRBV12-4 to TRBJ2-7; D may be TRBD1 (6 bases). The V end lost 2 bases, the J end lost 7 bases, and 15 bases lay between the germline ends. This CDR3 contains 14 residues. CDR3 region: CASSLSPRGGEQYF. The CDR3 region has the DNA TGTGCCAGCAGTTTAAGTCCCAGGGGCGGTGAGCAGTACTTC.

This clonotype has ten or more counts. This chain uses TRBV27 with TRBJ2-5; D remains unclear. Germline V CDR1 and CDR2: MNHEY, SMNVEV (reference sequence). The V gene lost 4 bases and the J gene lost 0 bases, with 9 bases spanning the gap. The CDR3 has 14 residues. Written as DNA, the CDR3 is TGTGCCAGCAGTTACAACAATAACCAAGAGACCCAGTACTTC. Protein product: CASSYNNNQETQYF.

The rearrangement uses TRBV12-3 or TRBV12-4 and TRBJ2-1; D tentatively fits TRBD1 or TRBD2 (5 bases each). Trimming removed 4 bases from V and 7 bases from J, with 35 bases in between. The CDR3 has 21 amino acids. CDR3 bases: TGTGCCAGCAGTTCCAGGGACGCCTCAGTCCTAGCTTACGCCCAAAGGAATGAGCAGTTCTTC. This codes for CASSSRDASVLAYAQRNEQFF.

This clonotype was counted only a few times. This chain links TRBV2 with TRBJ2-1, with D tentatively TRBD1 (6 bases). Per germline, CDR1 SNHLY and CDR2 FYNNEI. The CDR3 extends over 16 amino acids. V was trimmed by 10 bases and J by 8 bases, leaving 27 bases between them. In nucleotides, the CDR3 is TGTGCCAACCGGCCGTCCAACAGGGTTTTTGGGGATGAGCAGTTCTTC. Translating it yields CANRPSNRVFGDEQFF.

Only a few counts were recorded for this clonotype. The CDR3 spells CATSIKNTGELFF. CDR3 nucleotide sequence: TGTGCCACCTCAATTAAGAACACCGGGGAGCTGTTTTTT. This chain links TRBV7-6 with TRBJ2-2; D gene ambiguous. The germline V and J ends were trimmed by 10 bases and 1 base, with 10 bases remaining between them. The V gene's germline CDR1 is SGHVS and CDR2 FNYEAQ. The CDR3 is 13 residues long.

In this sample, this clonotype turned up many times. The V gene is TRBV4-1, the J gene TRBJ2-1; tentatively, D is TRBD2 (5 bases). Germline V gene lookup returns CDR1 MGHRA and CDR2 YSYEKL. The CDR3 contains 15 residues. V lost 1 base to trimming and J lost 4 bases, with 11 bases between them. The CDR3 bases are TGCGCCAGCAGCCAAGGGGCGGGCTTGTACAATGAGCAGTTCTTC. It is translated as CASSQGAGLYNEQFF.

This clonotype was found many times. V gene TRBV5-1 combines with J gene TRBJ1-2; D remains unclear. The CDR3 loop spans 12 amino acids. The ends were cut back, 0 bases at V and 5 bases at J, with 5 bases in the middle. Germline CDR1 SGHRS, CDR2 YFSETQ. The CDR3, as DNA: TGCGCCAGCAGCTTGGGGGCGTATGGCTACACCTTC. Translation gives CASSLGAYGYTF.

This clonotype was seen repeatedly, ten times or more. The chain couples TRBV12-3 or TRBV12-4 to TRBJ2-5, with TRBD1 as a possible D gene (6 bases). V gave up 1 base and J gave up 5 bases, with 8 bases separating them. This CDR3 contains 13 residues. The CDR3 coding sequence is TGTGCCAGCAGTTTAGGGACAGTGGAGACCCAGTACTTC. Encoded protein: CASSLGTVETQYF.

In regard to this clonotype: A much larger clone differs by one base, so this may be a read error. V is TRBV5-1 and J is TRBJ2-2; D is unclear. The CDR3 sequence is 12 residues long. Germline V gene sequence: CDR1 SGHRS, CDR2 YFSETQ. Here the CDR3 reads CASRERTEELFF. DNA for the CDR3: TGCGCCAGCAGGGAGCGAACCGAGGAGCTGTTTTTT.

This clonotype was seen at least ten times. The chain is built from TRBV11-2 and TRBJ2-1, with 8 bases aligning to TRBD2. Per the germline V gene, CDR1 is SGHAT and CDR2 is FQNNGV. The V segment lost 5 bases and the J segment 0 bases; nucleotides outside the gene matches: 12. This CDR3 has 18 residues. The CDR3 DNA reads as TGTGCCAGCAGCCCAGATCCTCTAAGCGGGGGCTCCTACAATGAGCAGTTCTTC. Protein sequence: CASSPDPLSGGSYNEQFF. The variable domain in full, with the rest retrieved from reference TRBV11-2 and TRBJ2-1, is EAGVAQSPRYKIIEKRQSVAFWCNPISGHATLYWYQQILGQGPKLLIQFQNNGVVDDSQLPKDRFSAERLKGVDSTLKIQPAKLEDSAVYLCASSPDPLSGGSYNEQFFGPGTRLTVL.

This clonotype has more than one count but fewer than ten. The CDR3 loop reads CASSLQGEWGYGYTF. DNA for the CDR3: TGTGCCAGCAGTCTCCAAGGGGAATGGGGCTATGGCTACACCTTC. The chain links TRBV28 to TRBJ1-2; a possible D gene is TRBD1 (5 bases). Trimming removed 5 bases from V and 4 bases from J, with 17 bases in between. Germline-derived CDR1 and CDR2 are MDHEN and SYDVKM. The CDR3 loop spans 15 amino acids.

This clonotype was observed at least ten times. The chain carries TRBV6-1 and TRBJ2-1; TRBD2 might be the D (7 bases). CDR1 MNHNS and CDR2 SASEGT come from the germline V gene. The V end lost 2 bases, the J end lost 8 bases, and 19 bases lay between the germline ends. The CDR3 is 16 amino acids. CDR3 bases: TGTGCCAGCAGTGAAAACGTCGGCAGGGGAGGGGATGAGCAGTTCTTC. This codes for CASSENVGRGGDEQFF.

The V call is TRBV12-3 or TRBV12-4, the J call TRBJ2-1, with a weak D call TRBD2 (6 bases). The V end lost 4 bases, the J end lost 9 bases, and 16 bases lay between the germline ends. The CDR3 extends over 14 amino acids. CDR3 sequence (DNA): TGTGCCAGCAGTTGGGGTGCTAGCGACGGTGAGCAGTTCTTC. This codes for CASSWGASDGEQFF.

At least ten counts were recorded for this clonotype. This chain joins TRBV5-5 and TRBJ2-1; maybe TRBD2 (6 bases). V was pared by 3 bases and J by 9 bases, with 10 bases between. The CDR3 contains 12 residues. Per germline, CDR1 SGHKS and CDR2 YYEKEE (reference sequence). In DNA, the CDR3 is TGTGCCAGCAGCTCCGGACTAATTGAGCAGTTCTTC. Translation gives CASSSGLIEQFF.

This chain uses TRBV10-3 with TRBJ2-6; the D is unclear. From germline, CDR1 is ENHRY and CDR2 SYGVKD. V lost 0 bases, J lost 0 bases, and 12 bases lay in between. This CDR3 contains 18 residues. The CDR3 sequence: CAISESVWASSGANVLTF. The CDR3 DNA reads TGTGCCATCAGTGAGTCAGTTTGGGCAAGCTCTGGGGCCAACGTCCTGACTTTC.

In its sample, this clonotype was seen many times. The chain links TRBV7-9 to TRBJ1-1; tentative D call: TRBD1 (5 bases). V lost 5 bases to trimming and J lost 8 bases, with 12 bases between them. CDR1 SEHNR and CDR2 FQNEAQ come from the germline V gene (reference sequence). This CDR3 contains 12 residues. The CDR3: CASSARQPEAFF. The CDR3 DNA reads TGTGCCAGCAGCGCGCGACAGCCCGAAGCTTTCTTT.

This clonotype has a handful of counts. The chain joins TRBV7-2 to TRBJ1-6; TRBD1 might be the D (6 bases). The CDR3 sequence is 16 residues long. V lost 2 bases, J lost 7 bases, and 15 bases lay in between. Germline V gene data show CDR1 as SGHTA and CDR2 as FQGNSA. The CDR3 nucleotides are TGTGCCAGCAGCTTATTTGGGGCAGGGGTAAATTCACCCCTCCACTTT. It codes for CASSLFGAGVNSPLHF.

This clonotype was seen many times. This sequence joins TRBV4-1 and TRBJ2-7; D gene unclear. This CDR3 contains 14 residues. V shed 0 bases and J shed 0 bases, with 6 bases lying between them. Germline assignment: CDR1 MGHRA and CDR2 YSYEKL. The CDR3 DNA is TGCGCCAGCAGCCAAGACAGAGCCTCCTACGAGCAGTACTTC. It is translated as CASSQDRASYEQYF.